The 26 T cell receptor beta chains below come from one sample, sequenced in a study of blood T cell repertoires in COVID-19. The assay was immunoSEQ multiplex PCR, and TCRdb's table has in-frame clones only and misses some. The sample yields 230,000 or so clones, 80% to 85% seen once. Sequenced sample: peripheral blood. These TCRs come from a man aged 25 to 40 with active or convalescent COVID-19.

The J gene is TRBJ2-3, the V gene TRBV7-9, with 9 positions matching TRBD1. CDR3 length: 15 amino acids. V was pared by 7 bases and J by 6 bases, with 11 bases of the junction left unmatched. Germline V gene sequence: CDR1 SEHNR, CDR2 FQNEAQ (reference sequence). The DNA for the CDR3 is TGTGCCAGCAACCCCGTCGGGACAGGGACGGATACGCAGTATTTT. This encodes CASNPVGTGTDTQYF.

The chain is built from TRBV19 and TRBJ2-3, with D hard to call. V was trimmed by 6 bases and J by 5 bases, leaving 12 bases between them. CDR1 is LNHDA, CDR2 SQIVND, per germline (reference sequence). The CDR3 spans 13 residues. CDR3: CASRAESVDTQYF. The CDR3, as DNA: TGTGCCAGTAGGGCGGAGTCGGTAGATACGCAGTATTTT.

The count of this clone is one. This chain links TRBV2 with TRBJ1-2, with D hard to call. CDR3 length equals 11 residues. V gave up 7 bases and J gave up 6 bases, with 9 bases separating them. CDR1 is SNHLY and CDR2 is FYNNEI in the germline V gene. CDR3: CASTSGDGYTF. For the CDR3, the DNA is TGTGCCAGCACCAGCGGGGATGGCTACACCTTC.

This clone was counted between two and nine times. This sequence joins TRBV13 and TRBJ2-7; 11 nucleotides align to TRBD1. CDR1 and CDR2 from the germline V gene are PRHDT and FYEKMQ (reference sequence). The CDR3 consists of 16 residues. Trimming removed 5 bases from V and 6 bases from J; junction bases left unmatched: 12. The CDR3 here is CASSDPGTGGMGEQYF. The CDR3 DNA follows: TGTGCCAGCAGCGATCCCGGGACAGGGGGTATGGGCGAGCAGTACTTC.

The V and J genes are TRBV11-2 and TRBJ2-7, with TRBD1 identical over 7 bases. Germline V gene data show CDR1 as SGHAT and CDR2 as FQNNGV. The CDR3 runs to 14 residues. V shed 5 bases, J shed 3 bases, and the junction held 7 bases outside the gene matches. The CDR3 DNA sequence: TGTGCCAGCAGCCGCTGGGGACAGAGCTACGAGCAGTACTTC. This encodes CASSRWGQSYEQYF. Full variable domain (missing parts from reference TRBV11-2 and TRBJ2-7): EAGVAQSPRYKIIEKRQSVAFWCNPISGHATLYWYQQILGQGPKLLIQFQNNGVVDDSQLPKDRFSAERLKGVDSTLKIQPAKLEDSAVYLCASSRWGQSYEQYFGPGTRLTVT.

The rearrangement uses TRBV5-8 and TRBJ1-1; the D is unclear. CDR1 and CDR2 (germline): SGHTS, YDEGEE. The CDR3 has 13 residues. Trimming stripped 2 bases from V and 4 bases from J, with 9 bases between. The CDR3 sequence: CASSFIPPTEAFF. The CDR3 nucleotides read TGTGCCAGCAGCTTTATTCCCCCCACTGAAGCTTTCTTT. The variable domain in full, completed from reference TRBV5-8 and TRBJ1-1, reads EAGVTQSPTHLIKTRGQQATLRCSPISGHTSVYWYQQALGLGLQFLLWYDEGEERNRGNFPPRFSGRQFPNYSSELNVNALELEDSALYLCASSFIPPTEAFFGQGTRLTVV.

The chain has TRBV29-1 and TRBJ1-1; possibly TRBD1 for D (6 bases). V was trimmed by 7 bases and J by 1 base, leaving 10 bases between them. In germline, CDR1 is SQVTM, CDR2 ANQGSEA. This CDR3 is built from 12 residues. For the CDR3, the DNA is TGCAGCGGGACACAGGGGAACACTGAAGCTTTCTTT. Amino acids: CSGTQGNTEAFF.

The gene calls are TRBV6-1 and TRBJ2-2; a possible D gene is TRBD1 (6 bases). V lost 4 bases and J 1 base, leaving 13 bases between the germline ends. This CDR3 has 16 amino acids. Per the germline V gene, CDR1 is MNHNS and CDR2 is SASEGT. CDR3 sequence: CASSVRGTKNTGELFF. The CDR3 DNA reads as TGTGCCAGCAGTGTCAGGGGTACTAAGAACACCGGGGAGCTGTTTTTT.

The chain links TRBV7-2 to TRBJ1-4; D is uncertain. This CDR3 is 12 amino acids long. Trimming stripped 1 base from V and 10 bases from J, with 7 bases between. Germline values: CDR1 SGHTA, CDR2 FQGNSA. The CDR3 reads CASSLEGRKLFF. The CDR3 nucleotides read TGTGCCAGCAGCTTAGAAGGGAGAAAACTGTTTTTT.

This clone has just one count. The chain employs TRBV5-6 and TRBJ2-2, with TRBD2 matching over 14 bases. V was clipped by 2 bases and J by 4 bases; unmatched bases: 1. Germline CDR1 SGHDT, CDR2 YYEEEE. The CDR3 is made up of 16 amino acids. DNA for the CDR3: TGTGCCAGCAGCTTCGGGACTAGCGGGGGCACCGGGGAGCTGTTTTTT. It encodes CASSFGTSGGTGELFF.

This chain links TRBV28 with TRBJ2-7; 10 nucleotides line up with TRBD2. This CDR3 has 14 amino acids. V was pared by 6 bases and J by 3 bases, with 5 bases of the junction left unmatched. The V gene's germline CDR1 is MDHEN and CDR2 SYDVKM. The CDR3 DNA reads TGTGCCAGCAGGGCCGCTAGCGGGGGCTACGAGCAGTACTTC. As protein: CASRAASGGYEQYF.

This chain uses TRBV7-9 with TRBJ2-3; a weak D match, TRBD2 (7 bases). The CDR3 runs to 15 residues. The V end lost 6 bases, the J end lost 0 bases, and 13 bases lay between the germline ends. From germline, CDR1 is SEHNR and CDR2 FQNEAQ (reference sequence). The CDR3 bases are TGTGCCAGCAGTCAGCGGGGACACAGCACAGATACGCAGTATTTT. Amino acid sequence: CASSQRGHSTDTQYF.

This sequence joins TRBV9 and TRBJ2-5; 10 bases are a match to TRBD2. Per the germline V gene, CDR1 is SGDLS and CDR2 is YYNGEE. The CDR3 loop spans 17 amino acids. V lost 2 bases to trimming and J lost 2 bases; unmatched junction nucleotides: 9. The CDR3 nucleotides read TGTGCCAGCAGCGTGAGCGGGGGGGCCAGTAGGCAAGAGACCCAGTACTTC. This gives the protein CASSVSGGASRQETQYF.

The chain is built from TRBV9 and TRBJ1-2; D is unclear. Trimming cost V 3 bases and J 4 bases, with 16 bases left between them. Germline V lookup: CDR1 SGDLS, CDR2 YYNGEE. The CDR3 totals 15 residues. The CDR3 region is CASSAQGGGIYGYTF. CDR3 nucleotide sequence: TGTGCCAGCAGCGCGCAAGGCGGCGGGATCTATGGCTACACCTTC.

The gene calls are TRBV28 and TRBJ1-1; D remains ambiguous. The length of the CDR3 is 15 residues. V dropped 1 base and J dropped 0 bases, with 9 bases sitting between them. The germline CDR1 and CDR2 sequences are MDHEN and SYDVKM. The CDR3 nucleotides read TGTGCCAGCAGTTTATCGGCAGGAATGAACACTGAAGCTTTCTTT. It specifies CASSLSAGMNTEAFF.

The chain carries TRBV25-1 and TRBJ1-6; D is uncertain. Trimming took off 4 bases at V and 4 bases at J, with 5 bases between the two ends. This CDR3 is 13 amino acids long. Germline CDR1 MGHDK, CDR2 SYGVNS. In DNA form, the CDR3 reads TGTGCCAGCAGTGGCGGGTATAATTCACCCCTCCACTTT. This sequence encodes CASSGGYNSPLHF.

This clone was detected only once. This chain links TRBV11-2 with TRBJ2-7; 11 bases line up with TRBD1. The CDR3 spans 14 residues. Trimming at V came to 5 bases and at J to 4 bases, leaving 4 bases not matched to a gene. The germline V gene encodes CDR1 SGHAT and CDR2 FQNNGV. CDR3 in DNA: TGTGCCAGCAGCCGGACAGGGGGCAAGTACGAGCAGTACTTC. Its protein product is CASSRTGGKYEQYF.

The chain combines TRBV6-5 with TRBJ2-7; TRBD2 agrees at 7 bases. The germline V gene has CDR1 MNHEY and CDR2 SVGAGI. This CDR3 has 14 residues. Trimming cost V 7 bases and J 4 bases; bases outside gene matches: 10. The DNA of the CDR3 is TGTGCCAGCATGAAAGGCGGGAGTGCTTACGAGCAGTACTTC. Protein product: CASMKGGSAYEQYF.

The chain carries TRBV5-1 and TRBJ1-1; weak D call: TRBD1 (5 bases). CDR3 length equals 14 residues. Between the trimmed V and J ends, which lost 3 bases and 1 base, there was a span of 10 bases. From germline, CDR1 is SGHRS and CDR2 YFSETQ. Here the CDR3 DNA reads TGCGCCAGCAGCTGGGTCGGACAGAACACTGAAGCTTTCTTT. It is translated as CASSWVGQNTEAFF.

The chain carries TRBV29-1 and TRBJ1-2; TRBD1 matches at 7 bases. CDR1 is SQVTM, CDR2 ANQGSEA, per germline. V was pared by 5 bases and J by 8 bases, with 17 bases of the junction left unmatched. The CDR3 extends over 15 amino acids. The CDR3 loop reads CSVPGGLNRGGGYTF. The CDR3 region has the DNA TGCAGCGTTCCTGGTGGTCTGAACAGGGGTGGCGGCTACACCTTC.

This clone has just a few counts. V gene TRBV24-1 combines with J gene TRBJ2-4, with 7 bases lining up with TRBD2. CDR1 is KGHDR, CDR2 SFDVKD, per germline. The CDR3 is 14 amino acids. V lost 6 bases, J lost 6 bases, and 7 bases stayed unmatched. This CDR3 reads CATSLGGLVNIQYF. The CDR3 DNA reads TGTGCCACCAGTCTCGGTGGACTAGTAAACATTCAGTACTTC.

This chain links TRBV28 with TRBJ1-4, with D uncertain. The CDR3 is made up of 15 amino acids. Germline loops: CDR1 MDHEN, CDR2 SYDVKM. The V end lost 0 bases, the J end lost 4 bases, and 9 bases lay between the germline ends. The CDR3 here is CASSLWRGDNEKLFF. Written as DNA, the CDR3 is TGTGCCAGCAGTTTATGGCGGGGAGATAATGAAAAACTGTTTTTT.

This chain uses TRBV2 with TRBJ2-2; D is possibly TRBD2 (6 bases). CDR1 is SNHLY and CDR2 is FYNNEI in the germline V gene. CDR3 length: 13 amino acids. The V gene lost 4 bases and the J gene lost 6 bases, with 9 bases spanning the gap. As DNA, the CDR3 is TGTGCCAGCAGTGGGAGCGGGTCCGGGGAGCTGTTTTTT. Its protein product is CASSGSGSGELFF.

This clone was detected once. The chain employs TRBV15 and TRBJ2-7, with 7 bases that match TRBD1. Germline trimming cut 1 base from V and 5 bases from J; bases unmatched to any gene: 5. Germline V gives CDR1 LNHNV, CDR2 YYDKDF (reference sequence). The CDR3 has 14 amino acids. The CDR3 DNA reads as TGTGCCACCAGCAGAGGGAACAGGGGAGACGAGCAGTACTTC. Translated: CATSRGNRGDEQYF.

This clone came up a few times. The chain links TRBV10-2 to TRBJ1-6, with a possible D match to TRBD1 (6 bases). The ends were cut back, 6 bases at V and 7 bases at J, with 10 bases in the middle. Germline V gives CDR1 WSHSY, CDR2 SAAADI. CDR3 length equals 13 residues. The CDR3 reads CASRDRTNSPLHF. CDR3 bases: TGCGCCAGCAGGGACAGAACAAATTCACCCCTCCACTTT.

This sequence joins TRBV7-3 and TRBJ2-1; tentative D call: TRBD1 (5 bases). The germline CDR1 and CDR2 sequences are SGHTA and FQGTGA. This CDR3 spans 15 amino acids. V was shortened by 5 bases and J by 3 bases, with 14 bases between the two germline ends. CDR3 sequence reads: CASSPTPDSYNEQFF. The CDR3 DNA reads as TGTGCCAGCAGCCCTACCCCAGACAGCTACAATGAGCAGTTCTTC.